This TCR beta chain was identified in a study of graft-versus-host responses after intestinal transplantation. Study-wide context: Transplant recipients had multivisceral, liver-intestinal, or isolated intestinal grafts. Every recipient had anti-thymocyte globulin induction and 2 to 4 years of tacrolimus plus steroids.

Here immunoSEQ multiplex PCR was the method, and the copy in TCRdb shows in-frame clones only, minus some. This sample carries about 90,000 clones, 80% to 95% of them seen once, and the ten largest clones take more than 0.3%. In regard to this clone: What it binds is not known.

Germline loops: CDR1 SGDLS, CDR2 YYNGEE. Trimming pared 4 bases from V and 5 bases from J, leaving 15 bases between. The CDR3 contains 14 residues. Overall study findings and caveats: GvH clones were found in recipient marrow; some appeared first in ileum or blood. Declining HvG levels early post-transplant were linked to peak circulating GvH clone levels.

The specimen comprised unstimulated CD4+ T cells sorted from spleen or lymph node cells, sampled before intestinal transplant. This TCR came from a human donor who received an intestinal transplant. This chain links TRBV9 with TRBJ2-5, with D possibly matching TRBD1 (6 bases). The CDR3 DNA follows: TGTGCCAGCAGCATAGAACAGGGCTCGGAGACCCAGTACTTC. Translation gives CASSIEQGSETQYF. The whole variable domain, remainder taken from reference TRBV9 and TRBJ2-5, is DSGVTQTPKHLITATGQRVTLRCSPRSGDLSVYWYQQSLDQGLQFLIQYYNGEERAKGNILERFSAQQFPDLHSELNLSSLELGDSALYFCASSIEQGSETQYFGPGTRLLVL.